These T cell receptor beta chains were read from a single sample in a study of blood T cell repertoires in COVID-19. Sequencing was performed with immunoSEQ multiplex PCR; in TCRdb, only in-frame clones are kept and a portion is missing. The sample shows a few hundred thousand clones, around 87% of them seen only once. Sequences were obtained from PBMCs or T cells enriched from blood (not recorded which). Every receptor here comes from a man between 18 and 35 years old who had recovered from COVID-19. CDR3s include the opening cysteine and the closing phenylalanine or tryptophan. Each record gives: V gene, J gene, D gene, clone size, CDR3 DNA, CDR3 protein. D genes are given only for firm matches. A row's size may be missing; if present it is once, few, many or a size class.

>TRBV7-9|TRBJ1-1|NA|once
TGTGCCAGCAGCCCGGTTGCGGCTTTCCAACGTGGGACTGAAGCTTTCTTT
CASSPVAAFQRGTEAFF
>TRBV5-1|TRBJ1-2|TRBD1|NA
TGCGCCAGCAGCCCCGGGACAGACGGCTACACCTTC
CASSPGTDGYTF
>TRBV9|TRBJ2-2|TRBD1|few
TGTGCCAGCAGCGTAGGAGGGGGCTACGGGGAGCTGTTTTTT
CASSVGGGYGELFF
>TRBV5-1|TRBJ1-2|NA|NA
TGCGCCAGCAGCGCGCTCGGGGAGTTTAACTATGGCTACACCTTC
CASSALGEFNYGYTF
>TRBV5-5|TRBJ1-5|NA|few
TGTGCCAGCAGCCCCGCGCCTAATCAGCCCCAGCATTTT
CASSPAPNQPQHF
>TRBV7-8|TRBJ2-5|TRBD1|NA
TGTGCCAGCACAAGCTGGGACAGGGAGGTAGAGACCCAGTACTTC
CASTSWDREVETQYF
>TRBV2|TRBJ1-6|TRBD1|few
TGTGCCAGCAGGGACAGGGGGTTGACACCCCTCCACTTT
CASRDRGLTPLHF
>TRBV28|TRBJ1-6|NA|NA
TGTGCCAGCAGTTTACTAAATTCACCCCTCCACTTT
CASSLLNSPLHF
>TRBV28|TRBJ1-2|TRBD1|NA
TGTGCCAGCAGTTCGGGACAGAGAAAAACCCTAACGGACTATGGCTACACCTTC
CASSSGQRKTLTDYGYTF
>TRBV28|TRBJ2-1|TRBD2|NA
TGTGCCAGCAGTTACCCAGCGGGACTAGCGGGAACCCCCTACAATGAGCAGTTCTTC
CASSYPAGLAGTPYNEQFF
>TRBV12-3/TRBV12-4|TRBJ2-2|NA|NA
TGTGCCAGCAGTTTACAGTACACCGGGGAGCTGTTTTTT
CASSLQYTGELFF
>TRBV5-6|TRBJ2-6|TRBD1|once
TGTGCCAGCAGCGCCTTGGGACAGATAAACTCTGGGGCCAACGTCCTGACTTTC
CASSALGQINSGANVLTF
>TRBV4-1|TRBJ1-4|NA|NA
TGCGCCAGCAGCCAAGATGGTGGACAGCCGTCTAATGAAAAACTGTTTTTT
CASSQDGGQPSNEKLFF
>TRBV28|TRBJ2-1|TRBD2|NA
TGTGCCAGCAGTATTGGGACTAGCGGTAATGAGCAGTTCTTC
CASSIGTSGNEQFF
>TRBV7-2|TRBJ2-5|TRBD2|NA
TGTGCCAGCAGCCCTAGGGTGGCCGGGACTAGGGAAGAGACCCAGTACTTC
CASSPRVAGTREETQYF
>TRBV7-8|TRBJ2-3|NA|NA
TGTGCCAGCAGCTTAGGGACACAGATAGCCGAGTATACGCAGTATTTT
CASSLGTQIAEYTQYF
>TRBV10-1|TRBJ2-7|TRBD2|NA
TGCGCCGCCGTACTAGCGGGAGGTTCGGATGAAAGTTACGAGCAGTACTTC
CAAVLAGGSDESYEQYF
>TRBV7-8|TRBJ1-2|NA|NA
TGTGCCAGCAGCTTAATGAGGGGGAACTATGGCTACACCTTC
CASSLMRGNYGYTF
>TRBV15|TRBJ2-1|TRBD2|NA
TGTGCCACCAGCAGAGATCCGACTAGCGGGAGGCGCCGGCAGTTCTTC
CATSRDPTSGRRRQFF
>TRBV7-9|TRBJ1-1|TRBD1|NA
TGTGCCAGCAGCTTCGGACAGGGGGCAACTGAAGCTTTCTTT
CASSFGQGATEAFF
>TRBV28|TRBJ2-7|TRBD1|NA
TGTGCCAGCAGTACCACACAGGGGGCAATAAAAGAGCAGTACTTC
CASSTTQGAIKEQYF
>TRBV13|TRBJ1-3|NA|NA
TGTGCCAGCAGTATTAGCCACTCTGGAAACACCATATATTTT
CASSISHSGNTIYF
>TRBV4-1|TRBJ2-5|NA|NA
TGCGCCAGCAGCCAGTGGCGGCAAGAGACCCAGTACTTC
CASSQWRQETQYF
>TRBV7-8|TRBJ2-5|NA|NA
TGTGCCAGCAGCCCCCCTAGGCAAGAGACCCAGTACTTC
CASSPPRQETQYF